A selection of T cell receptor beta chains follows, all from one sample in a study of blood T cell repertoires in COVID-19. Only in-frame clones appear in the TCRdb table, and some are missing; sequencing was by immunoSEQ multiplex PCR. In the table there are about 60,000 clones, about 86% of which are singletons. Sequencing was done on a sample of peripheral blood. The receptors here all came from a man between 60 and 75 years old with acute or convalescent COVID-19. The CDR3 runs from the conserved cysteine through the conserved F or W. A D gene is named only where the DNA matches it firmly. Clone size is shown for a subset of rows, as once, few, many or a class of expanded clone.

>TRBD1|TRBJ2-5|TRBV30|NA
TGTGCCTGGGCCGGACAGGGTTTAACCCAGTACTTC
CAWAGQGLTQYF
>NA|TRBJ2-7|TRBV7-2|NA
TGTGCCAGCAGCTTAGTGGCTCGGGGACACTACGAGCAGTACTTC
CASSLVARGHYEQYF
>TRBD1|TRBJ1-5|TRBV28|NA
TGTGCCAGCACCCGGGACAGGGGCGGTCAGCCCCAGCATTTT
CASTRDRGGQPQHF
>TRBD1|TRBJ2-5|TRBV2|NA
TGTGCCAGCAGTGAGGCGGTGTGGACAGGGGGCATAGAGACCCAGTACTTC
CASSEAVWTGGIETQYF
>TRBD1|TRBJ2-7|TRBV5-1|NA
TGCGCCAGCAGCTTAGCCGGGACAGTCTCCTACGAGCAGTACTTC
CASSLAGTVSYEQYF
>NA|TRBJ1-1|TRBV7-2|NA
TGTGCCAGCAGCTTCCACGGGAACACTGAAGCTTTCTTT
CASSFHGNTEAFF
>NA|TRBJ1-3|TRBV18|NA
TGTGCCAGCTCCTCCATGGCAGGGGTGAGCGGAAACACCATATATTTT
CASSSMAGVSGNTIYF
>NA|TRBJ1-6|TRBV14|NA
TGTGCCAGCAGCCAAGATGGAGAGGGAGCCTATAATTCACCCCTCCACTTT
CASSQDGEGAYNSPLHF
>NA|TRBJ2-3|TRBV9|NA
TGTGCCAGCAGCGTAGAGAGTGGGAGAGCGGGCACAGATACGCAGTATTTT
CASSVESGRAGTDTQYF
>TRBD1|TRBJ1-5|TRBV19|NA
TGTGCCAGTAGTACCCCGACAGGGGGGATAGGAGGTCAGCCCCAGCATTTT
CASSTPTGGIGGQPQHF
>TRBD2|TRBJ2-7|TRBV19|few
TGTGCCAGTAGTATGTCTAGCGGGAGACTAGACGAGCAGTACTTC
CASSMSSGRLDEQYF
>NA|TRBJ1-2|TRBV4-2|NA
TGTGCCAGCAGCCAAGATAGATCGGGGTACTATGGCTACACCTTC
CASSQDRSGYYGYTF
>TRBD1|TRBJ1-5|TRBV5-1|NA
TGCGCCAGCAGTACGGGACAGGGGGCAAAGCCCCAGCATTTT
CASSTGQGAKPQHF
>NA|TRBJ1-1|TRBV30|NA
TGTGCCTGGAGTGTTTCGGGGGTGAACACTGAAGCTTTCTTT
CAWSVSGVNTEAFF
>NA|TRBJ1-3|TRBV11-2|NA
TGTGCCAGCAGTCGTCAGTCTGGAAACACCATATATTTT
CASSRQSGNTIYF
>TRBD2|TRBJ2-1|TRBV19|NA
TGTGCCAGTAGTATAGGGGGGACTAGGCGGAGCTCCTACAATGAGCAGTTCTTC
CASSIGGTRRSSYNEQFF
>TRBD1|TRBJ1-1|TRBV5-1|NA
TGCGCCAGCAGCTTGGCTAGGACAGGGGGGGACACTGAAGCTTTCTTT
CASSLARTGGDTEAFF
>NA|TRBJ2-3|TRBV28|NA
TGTGCCAGCAGTCTACCGCGCCGGTGGGATACGCAGTATTTT
CASSLPRRWDTQYF
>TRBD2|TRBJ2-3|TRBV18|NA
TGTGCCAGCTCTCAAGGACTAGCGGGTAGCACAGATACGCAGTATTTT
CASSQGLAGSTDTQYF
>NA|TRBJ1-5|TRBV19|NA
TGTGCCAGTAGTAATCGGGAGGGTCAGCCCCAGCATTTT
CASSNREGQPQHF
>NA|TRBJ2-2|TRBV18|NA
TGTGCCAGCTCACCGCAAAGCTTAGCCACCGGGGAGCTGTTTTTT
CASSPQSLATGELFF
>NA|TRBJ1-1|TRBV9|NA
TGTGCCAGCAGCGTAGAAGGGGCAGCCAAGAACACTGAAGCTTTCTTT
CASSVEGAAKNTEAFF
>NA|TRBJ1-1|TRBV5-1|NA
TGCGCCAGCAGCTTCTTGAATCGGGGTACTGAAGCTTTCTTT
CASSFLNRGTEAFF
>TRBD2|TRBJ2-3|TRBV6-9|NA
TGTGCCAGCAGTTCAAAGGGACTAGCGGGAGTGGATAGGCTCACAGATACGCAGTATTTT
CASSSKGLAGVDRLTDTQYF
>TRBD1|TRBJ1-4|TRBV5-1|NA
TGCGCCAGCAGCGGGGGGACAGGGAATGAAAAACTGTTTTTT
CASSGGTGNEKLFF
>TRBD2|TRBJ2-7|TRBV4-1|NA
TGCGCCAGCAGCCAACTAGCGGCAAGCTCCTACGAGCAGTACTTC
CASSQLAASSYEQYF
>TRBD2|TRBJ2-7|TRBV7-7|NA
TGTGCCAGCAGCCGGGGACTAGCGGGAGGGTTGGACGAGCAGTACTTC
CASSRGLAGGLDEQYF
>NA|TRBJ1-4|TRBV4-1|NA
TGCGCCAGCAGCCAAGATGGTAAAGGGGGTTATGAAAAACTGTTTTTT
CASSQDGKGGYEKLFF
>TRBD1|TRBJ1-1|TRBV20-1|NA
TGCAGTGCTTCGGGACAGCAAGCTTTCTTT
CSASGQQAFF
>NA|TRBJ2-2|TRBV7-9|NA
TGTGCCAGCAGCTCCCACAAAAACACCGGGGAGCTGTTTTTT
CASSSHKNTGELFF
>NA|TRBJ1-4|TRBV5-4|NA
TGTGCCAGCAGCTTGGAAGGGGCAGCTGTGTTTTTT
CASSLEGAAVFF